The 18 T cell receptor beta chains reported below all come from one sample, sequenced in a study of blood T cells in healthy people across ages. Using a J-beta primer mix together with a sample-barcoded 5' primer, a second PCR was run for about 7 to 12 cycles. TCRdb re-called the 5' RACE reads through MiXCR, storing one row per CDR3 protein. The profile covers hundreds of thousands of distinct CDR3 sequences, with 25% to 35% appearing a single time and 15% to 18% taken by the ten largest. Sequenced sample: blood. Receptors were obtained from a woman older than 75 in good health.

The chain joins TRBV5-5 to TRBJ2-7; 8 bases align to TRBD2. CDR3 size: 15 residues. V dropped 4 bases and J dropped 2; count of bases not matched to a gene: 8. Germline V gene data show CDR1 as SGHKS and CDR2 as YYEKEE (reference sequence). CDR3 sequence: CASSIGLANTYEQYF. In nucleotides, the CDR3 is TGTGCCAGCAGCATCGGACTAGCTAACACCTACGAGCAGTACTTC.

This clonotype was recorded a few times. V and J are TRBV12-3 or TRBV12-4 and TRBJ2-2; the D is unclear. This CDR3 contains 14 residues. Trimming left V 4 bases short and J 2 bases short, with 8 bases between. In DNA form, the CDR3 reads TGTGCCAGCAGTTGGAGACGTAACACCGGGGAGCTGTTTTTT. Translated, it gives CASSWRRNTGELFF.

Only a few counts were recorded for this clonotype. This chain connects TRBV6-5 to TRBJ1-2; 8 nucleotides agree with TRBD1. Germline assignment: CDR1 MNHEY and CDR2 SVGAGI. The J segment lost 5 bases and the V segment lost 2 bases, leaving 10 bases of the junction unmatched. The CDR3 runs 16 residues. For the CDR3, the DNA is TGTGCCAGCAGTTACACGTCACAGGGGGTTAGGTATGGCTACACCTTC. Protein: CASSYTSQGVRYGYTF.

This clonotype was counted ten times or more. This chain connects TRBV20-1 to TRBJ2-7; D not certain. The CDR3 runs 14 residues. V lost 3 bases, J lost 3 bases, and 15 bases lay in between. Germline V gives CDR1 DFQATT, CDR2 SNEGSKA (reference sequence). CDR3 nucleotides: TGCAGTGCTAGTAGGGTTATAGGATTCTACGAGCAGTACTTC. Its protein product is CSASRVIGFYEQYF.

A word on this clonotype: Given a much more abundant clone one base away, this may be a read error. The chain is built from TRBV5-1 and TRBJ2-5; TRBD2 agrees at 7 bases. TRBJ2-4 explains the end of the DNA better; the J call may be wrong. This CDR3 region has 15 residues. The germline V gene has CDR1 SGHRS and CDR2 YFSETQ. CDR3 in amino acids: CASSWLAGEGNIQYF. Here the CDR3 DNA reads TGCGCCAGCAGCTGGCTAGCTGGGGAGGGAAACATTCAGTACTTC.

This clonotype showed up many times. V is TRBV7-3 and J is TRBJ2-3; D is possibly TRBD2 (7 bases). Germline CDR1 is SGHTA and CDR2 is FQGTGA. Trimming took off 2 bases at V and 2 bases at J, with 11 bases between the two ends. This CDR3 is 15 amino acids long. In DNA form, the CDR3 reads TGTGCCAGCAGCTTAGCGGGGGCCCTCACAGATACGCAGTATTTT. Encoded protein: CASSLAGALTDTQYF. Full variable domain (missing parts from reference TRBV7-3 and TRBJ2-3): GAGVSQTPSNKVTEKGKYVELRCDPISGHTALYWYRQSLGQGPEFLIYFQGTGAADDSGLPNDRFFAVRPEGSVSTLKIQRTERGDSAVYLCASSLAGALTDTQYFGPGTRLTVL.

Of note for this clonotype: This clone may be a read error of a much larger clone one base away. The chain uses TRBV5-1 and TRBJ2-1; 10 nucleotides match TRBD2. Germline-derived CDR1 and CDR2 are SGHRS and YFSETQ. The CDR3 length is 15 residues. Trimming removed 4 bases from V and 6 bases from J; junction bases left unmatched: 7. CDR3 DNA sequence: TGCGCCAGCAGCCCGATTAGCGGGGGGCCCAATGAGCAGTTCTTC. As protein: CASSPISGGPNEQFF.

A remark on this clonotype: A read error may explain this, as a much larger clone is one base away. The chain links TRBV7-2 to TRBJ2-3, with D possibly matching TRBD2 (5 bases). CDR3 length: 14 amino acids. From germline, CDR1 is SGHTA and CDR2 FQGNSA. CDR3 sequence (DNA): TGTGCCAACAGCCCCCGCAACGGGGCAGATACGCAGTATTTT. Protein: CANSPRNGADTQYF.

With respect to this clonotype: Without the conserved terminal phenylalanine or tryptophan, this CDR3 likely stems from a read error. The chain is built from TRBV7-9 and TRBJ2-1, with D possibly TRBD2 on 6 matching bases. Germline V gene sequence: CDR1 SEHNR, CDR2 FQNEAQ (reference sequence). The CDR3 is 14 residues long. CDR3 sequence: CASSRERINNEQFS. DNA of the CDR3: TGTGCCAGCAGCCGGGAGAGGATTAACAATGAACAGTTCTCC.

This clonotype occurred many times. The chain couples TRBV4-2 to TRBJ1-2, with TRBD1 matching 10 bases. The CDR3 has 14 residues. After removal of 0 bases from V and 7 bases from J, the junction contained 2 bases not matched to a gene. The germline V gene encodes CDR1 LGHNA and CDR2 YNFKEQ. The CDR3 bases are TGTGCCAGCAGCCAAGATCGGGACAGGGGTGGCTACACCTTC. It yields the protein CASSQDRDRGGYTF.

This clonotype was found a few times. This rearrangement joins TRBV20-1 to TRBJ1-5, with 8 bases aligning to TRBD1. V was clipped by 6 bases and J by 4 bases; unmatched bases: 14. Germline V gene data show CDR1 as DFQATT and CDR2 as SNEGSKA (reference sequence). CDR3 length: 16 residues. DNA for the CDR3: TGCAGTGCCCCGGGACAGGCAGGGATAACAAATCAGCCCCAGCATTTT. Amino acids: CSAPGQAGITNQPQHF.

This clonotype was detected ten times or more. A single base separates this from a much larger clone, so it may be a read error. The chain employs TRBV15 and TRBJ2-1, with D perhaps being TRBD1 or TRBD2 (5 bases each). Near its end, the DNA agrees better with TRBJ2-7, so the J call may be wrong. CDR1 is LNHNV and CDR2 is YYDKDF in the germline V gene (reference sequence). This CDR3 contains 17 residues. The CDR3 DNA sequence: TGTGCCACCAGCAGAGAGCCTCGGGACGGCTACTACAATGAGCAGTACTTC. Its translation: CATSREPRDGYYNEQYF.

Ten or more counts support this clonotype. V is TRBV5-1 and J is TRBJ1-5; no clear D gene. Looked up from germline, CDR1 is SGHRS and CDR2 is YFSETQ. This CDR3 has 14 residues. With 0 bases removed from V and 7 bases from J, the gap between germline ends came to 11 bases. The CDR3 DNA reads TGCGCCAGCAGCTTGGAAGCGGGATGGCAGCCCCAGCATTTT. It yields the protein CASSLEAGWQPQHF.

This clonotype was found a few times. This sequence may be a read error, since a much larger clone differs from it by one base. The chain couples TRBV5-1 to TRBJ2-3; the match to TRBD2 covers 7 bases. Losses at the gene ends were 3 bases for V and 6 bases for J; bases not matched to a gene: 7. The V gene's germline CDR1 is SGHRS and CDR2 YFSETQ. The CDR3 loop spans 14 amino acids. The CDR3 spells CASSWMAGEDTQYF. Here the CDR3 DNA reads TGCGCCAGCAGCTGGATGGCGGGGGAGGATACGCAGTATTTT.

The V call is TRBV5-1, the J call TRBJ2-5; 7 bases map to TRBD1. The end of the DNA is better explained by TRBJ2-7, so the J call may be wrong. Germline assignment: CDR1 SGHRS and CDR2 YFSETQ. The CDR3 loop spans 14 amino acids. CDR3 DNA: TGCGCCAGCAGCACAGGGGACAGAAACTACGAGCAGTACTTC. It yields the protein CASSTGDRNYEQYF.

This clonotype was recorded many times. The chain employs TRBV7-2 and TRBJ2-7, with D tentatively TRBD1 (6 bases). CDR1 SGHTA and CDR2 FQGNSA come from the germline V gene. Between the trimmed V and J ends, which lost 5 bases and 0 bases, there was a span of 8 bases. The CDR3 sequence is 13 residues long. CDR3 residues: CASSRDTSYEQYF. The CDR3 DNA sequence: TGTGCCAGCAGCCGGGACACCTCCTACGAGCAGTACTTC.

This chain uses TRBV7-2 with TRBJ1-5; the D gene is possibly TRBD1 (5 bases). Trimming cost V 4 bases and J 4 bases, with 23 bases left between them. The CDR3 length is 18 residues. Germline CDR1 SGHTA, CDR2 FQGNSA. CDR3 DNA: TGTGCCAGCAGCTCTAAATCGGTGGGGACGGGGAATAATCAGCCCCAGCATTTT. Its translation is CASSSKSVGTGNNQPQHF.

This clonotype has more than one count but fewer than ten. An end of the junction differs from the germline gene, which may be a read error. This sequence joins TRBV7-8 and TRBJ1-4, with D maybe TRBD1 (5 bases). CDR1 and CDR2 from the germline V gene are SGHVS and FQNEAQ. This CDR3 is 14 amino acids long. The CDR3 region is CASSLAGVEEKPFF. The CDR3 nucleotides are TGTGCCAGCAGCTTAGCAGGGGTTGAGGAAAAACCGTTTTTT.